This T cell receptor beta chain originates from a study of blood T cell repertoires in COVID-19. Study in general: Researchers got acute and convalescent COVID-19 samples from the United States, Italy and Spain.

Study members were between 18 and 89 years old and lived in roughly 24 US regions. Cohorts were assigned according to the clinical history that participants reported. Methods used by the authors: Reference gene primer amplification gave estimated nucleated cell counts. Sequencing was performed with immunoSEQ multiplex PCR; in TCRdb, only in-frame clones are kept and a portion is missing. V and J calls and clone size are those listed in that table; D and trimming were worked out from the DNA. The sample includes around 310,000 clones, 89% of them seen just once. The CDR3 is made up of 16 amino acids. V was trimmed by 0 bases and J by 2 bases, leaving 13 bases between them. Germline loops: CDR1 LNHNV, CDR2 YYDKDF (reference sequence).

V gene TRBV15 combines with J gene TRBJ1-2; D is possibly TRBD1 (6 bases). Sequencing input: PBMCs or T cells enriched from blood (not recorded which). This receptor was taken from a woman between 25 and 40 years old who had recovered from COVID-19. The CDR3 DNA sequence: TGTGCCACCAGCAGAGATCTCAGGGGCGAAAACTATGGCTACACCTTC. Its protein product is CATSRDLRGENYGYTF.